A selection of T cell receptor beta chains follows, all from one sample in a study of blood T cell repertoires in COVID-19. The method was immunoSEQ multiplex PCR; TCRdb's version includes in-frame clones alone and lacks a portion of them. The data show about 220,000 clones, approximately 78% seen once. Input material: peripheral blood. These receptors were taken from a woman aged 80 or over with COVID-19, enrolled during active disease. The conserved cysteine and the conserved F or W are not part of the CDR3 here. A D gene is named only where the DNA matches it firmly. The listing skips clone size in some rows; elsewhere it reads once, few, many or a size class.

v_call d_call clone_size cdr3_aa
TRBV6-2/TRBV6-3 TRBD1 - ASSLDRVGEQY
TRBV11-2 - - ASSLDPYEQY
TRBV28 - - ASSSWTGANVLT
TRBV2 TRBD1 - ASETGVSYEQY
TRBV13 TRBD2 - ASSLVWRAAGGTDTQY
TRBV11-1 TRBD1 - ASSSWTGGGETQY
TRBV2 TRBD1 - ASRGQVTEAF
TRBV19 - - ASSIVINEQF
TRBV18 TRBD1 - ASSVRTGSYEQY
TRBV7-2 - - ASSFNTGDTQY
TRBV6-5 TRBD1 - ASSYSGQAVTGELF
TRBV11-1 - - ASSLGGSMNTEAF
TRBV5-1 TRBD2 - ASSYLAGNPYEQY
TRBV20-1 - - SATTAEAF
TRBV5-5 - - ASSLFGRMEEKLF
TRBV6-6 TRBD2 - ASGTSGTSSYEQY
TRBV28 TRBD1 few ASSPGRGTHRGPGTEAF
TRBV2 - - ASSDPTYTDTQY
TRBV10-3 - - AISPTGNTEAF
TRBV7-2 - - ASSLARGGQPQH
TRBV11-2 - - ASSLRTGELF
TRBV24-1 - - GAGAYNEQF
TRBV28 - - ASSGTTDTQY
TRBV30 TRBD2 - AWRLAAGLIQY
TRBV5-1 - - ASSLGELSSTDTQY
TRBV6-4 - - ASSEQGSTEAF
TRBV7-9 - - APGGGSSGNTIY
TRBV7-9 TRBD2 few ASSLGLAGITDTQY
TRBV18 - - ASSPRGGSNQPQH
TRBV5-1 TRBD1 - ASSLGTGNQPQH
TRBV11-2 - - ASSLDHPGQPNTEAF
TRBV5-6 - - ASSLWGGYNSPLH
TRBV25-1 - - ASSEEQRGMYEQY
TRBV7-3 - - ASSRSLGETQY
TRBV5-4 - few ASSLPGGADSGNTIY
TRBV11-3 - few ASSSGKTEAF
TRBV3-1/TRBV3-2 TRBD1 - ASSQGAGDRSYT
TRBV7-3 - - ASSPTGASYNEQF
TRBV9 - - ASSVDGGTEAF
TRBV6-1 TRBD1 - ASSEIRGRDTEAF
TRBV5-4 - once ASSKRNAGILSYEQY
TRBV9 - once ASSVQTGPNTGELF
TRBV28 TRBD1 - ASRPPGTGLEKLF
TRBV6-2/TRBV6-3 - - ASSYSSYSGEKLF